This entry concerns a single T cell receptor (beta chain). Trimming left V 4 bases short and J 3 bases short, with 11 bases between. This CDR3 has 14 amino acids. The V gene's germline CDR1 is MNHEY and CDR2 SMNVEV (reference sequence). The data are from a study of blood T cell repertoires in COVID-19. Overall study context: Researchers got acute and convalescent COVID-19 samples from the United States, Italy and Spain. T cells, B-cell-depleted T cells, or PBMCs provided the cDNA or gDNA that served as material.

In the original processing: The assay estimated nucleated cells by amplifying reference gene primers. Produced via immunoSEQ multiplex PCR; TCRdb's table is partial and in-frame only. That table is the source of V, J and clone size, and D and trimming were worked out from the DNA. Here the sample spans roughly 260,000 clones, roughly 90% being singletons. This TCR came from a woman aged 40 to 55 who had recovered from COVID-19. Sequencing was done on a sample of peripheral blood. The chain employs TRBV27 and TRBJ2-3, with TRBD1 as a possible D gene (6 bases). CDR3 sequence reads: CASSSDRPTDTQYF. Written as DNA, the CDR3 is TGTGCCAGCAGTTCCGACAGGCCAACAGATACGCAGTATTTT.